This T cell receptor (beta chain) came from a study of T cells in Graves' hyperthyroidism and ophthalmopathy. Overall study findings and caveats: Most clonotypes that expanded in the thyroid above 0.001 also showed up in blood.

A note on this clonotype: Its antigen is as yet unknown.

This CDR3 region has 12 residues. V lost 10 bases and J lost 4; bases outside the gene matches: 7. The germline CDR1 and CDR2 sequences are SGHTA and FQGNSA. The investigators amplified TCR beta CDR3 regions from RNA transcripts. TCR CDR3 regions were first amplified by RT-PCR with HTBI primers. TCRdb independently ran MiXCR on the multiplex PCR reads; one entry per CDR3 protein. The table lists 750,000 to 900,000 distinct CDR3 sequences, about two fifths of them singletons. This sequence was found in a man between 18 and 35 years old with Graves' hyperthyroidism. The sequenced sample consisted of blood. The J gene is TRBJ2-7, the V gene TRBV7-2; 7 bases line up with TRBD1. The CDR3 nucleotides read TGTGCCACCCGAGGGACAGAATACGAGCAGTACTTC. This codes for CATRGTEYEQYF.